The 2 T cell receptor beta chains given below trace back to one sample, sequenced in a study of cytomegalovirus exposure and HLA in healthy donors. The PCR was carried out with 60 Vbeta primers and 13 Jbeta primers. Data came from immunoSEQ multiplex PCR; TCRdb stores just in-frame clones and leaves some out. Of approximately 130,000 clones in the sample, about 9.1% are singletons; the top ten hold about 7.5%. Material: PBMCs. Source of these receptors: a woman between 35 and 50 years old in good health and CMV-seropositive.

The rearrangement joins TRBV11-3 to TRBJ2-5; a weak D match, TRBD2 (6 bases). The CDR3 is 14 residues long. Trimming took off 0 bases at V and 5 bases at J, with 10 bases between the two ends. CDR1 is SGHNT, CDR2 YENEEA, per germline. CDR3 sequence reads: CASSLDPGRETQYF. The CDR3 DNA reads TGTGCCAGCAGCTTAGACCCAGGGAGGGAGACCCAGTACTTC.

This clone was recorded a few times. The genes are TRBV7-2 and TRBJ2-2; 9 bases are a match to TRBD1. Per the germline V gene, CDR1 is SGHTA and CDR2 is FQGNSA. The CDR3 is 12 amino acids. J was trimmed by 13 bases and V by 5 bases; bases with no gene match: 5. The CDR3 DNA follows: TGTGCCAGCAGCCCGGGACAGGGCGGGCTGTTTTTT. Translation: CASSPGQGGLFF.